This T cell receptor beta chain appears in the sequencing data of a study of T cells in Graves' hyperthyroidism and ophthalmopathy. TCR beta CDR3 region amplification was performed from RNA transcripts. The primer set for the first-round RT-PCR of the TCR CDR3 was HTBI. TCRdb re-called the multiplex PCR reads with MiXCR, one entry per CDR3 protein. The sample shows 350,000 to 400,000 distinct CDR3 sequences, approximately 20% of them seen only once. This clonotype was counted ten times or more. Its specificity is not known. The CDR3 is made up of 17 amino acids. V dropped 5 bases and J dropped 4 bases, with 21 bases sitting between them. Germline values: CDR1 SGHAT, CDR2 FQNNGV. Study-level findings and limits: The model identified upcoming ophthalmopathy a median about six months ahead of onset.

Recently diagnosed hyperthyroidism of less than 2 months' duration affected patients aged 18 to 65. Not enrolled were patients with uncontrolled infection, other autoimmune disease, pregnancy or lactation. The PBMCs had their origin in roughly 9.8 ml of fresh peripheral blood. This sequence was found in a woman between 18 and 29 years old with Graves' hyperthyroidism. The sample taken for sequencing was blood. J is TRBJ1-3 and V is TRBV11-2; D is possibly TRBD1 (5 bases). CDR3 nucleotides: TGTGCCAGCAGCGCAGAGAGATGGGGGGATCAGGGAAACACCATATATTTT. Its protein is CASSAERWGDQGNTIYF.